Sequencing of this TCR beta chain was carried out in a study of T cells in Graves' hyperthyroidism and ophthalmopathy. Whole-study results and caveats: Blood held most thyroid clonotypes expanded above 0.001 frequency.

Germline assignment: CDR1 LNHNV and CDR2 YYDKDF (reference sequence). This CDR3 spans 16 amino acids. Trimming took 3 bases from V and 4 from J; bases not matched to a gene: 10. Criteria for exclusion of patients were uncontrolled infection, other autoimmune disease, pregnancy or lactation. Turning to this clonotype: What it recognizes is unknown. The CDR3 does not close with the conserved phenylalanine or tryptophan, likely indicating a read error.

TCR beta CDR3 regions were amplified from RNA transcripts. First-round RT-PCR targeting the TCR CDR3 was performed with the HTBI primer set. In TCRdb, the multiplex PCR reads were re-called with MiXCR into one record per CDR3 protein. The data hold about 96,000 distinct CDR3 sequences, with about half observed a single time. Sequenced sample: blood. V usage is TRBV15 and J usage is TRBJ2-7; 9 nucleotides match TRBD1. The source is a woman aged 40 to 50 with Graves' hyperthyroidism. The CDR3 spells CATSSGTGPSTYEQYS. The CDR3 DNA reads as TGTGCCACCAGCAGCGGGACAGGGCCATCGACTTACGAGCAGTACTCC.